The 14 T cell receptor beta chains listed next were all sequenced from one sample in a study of T-cell reconstitution after alpha-beta-depleted transplantation in children. Unique molecular identifiers were built into the TCRbeta library. TCRdb re-derived calls from the PCR reads in MiXCR, one entry per CDR3 protein. This repertoire shows roughly 300,000 distinct CDR3 sequences, under 13% found once; its top ten account for 2% to 3%. The sequencing here drew on PBMCs from the stem cell graft donor, taken from the stem cell graft. The receptor set was obtained from a human donor who donated a stem cell graft to a child with acute lymphoblastic leukemia.

The gene calls are TRBV7-2 and TRBJ2-4; D is unresolved. V shed 2 bases and J shed 5 bases, with 19 bases lying between them. The CDR3 length is 17 residues. The germline V gene encodes CDR1 SGHTA and CDR2 FQGNSA. In DNA, the CDR3 is TGTGCCAGCAGCTTATGGGCAACTAAGGGTTCCCAAAACATTCAGTACTTC. Encoded protein: CASSLWATKGSQNIQYF.

A note on this clonotype: One junction end does not reproduce the germline sequence, and a read error may be involved. V is TRBV7-7 and J is TRBJ2-1; the D is unclear. This CDR3 comprises 14 residues. Germline CDR1 reads SSHAT; CDR2 reads FNYEAQ (reference sequence). CDR3 residues: CASSLVVGNTEQFF. The CDR3 DNA sequence: TGTGCTAGCAGCTTAGTGGTTGGCAACACGGAGCAGTTCTTC.

This clonotype occurred a few times. This chain uses TRBV5-1 with TRBJ2-2, with 8 bases that match TRBD1. Trimming at V came to 3 bases and at J to 0 bases, leaving 1 base not matched to a gene. The CDR3 consists of 15 residues. Germline CDR1 SGHRS, CDR2 YFSETQ. As DNA, the CDR3 is TGCGCCAGCAGCTGGGACAGGACGAACACCGGGGAGCTGTTTTTT. Amino acids: CASSWDRTNTGELFF.

This clonotype showed up just a few times. This chain uses TRBV3-1 with TRBJ1-2; D ambiguous. Germline V gives CDR1 LGHDT, CDR2 YNNKEL (reference sequence). The CDR3 has 15 residues. Between the trimmed V and J ends, which lost 0 bases and 4 bases, there was a span of 12 bases. The chain's CDR3 is CASSQDLGTAYGYTF. CDR3 coding DNA: TGTGCCAGCAGCCAAGATTTGGGAACCGCCTATGGCTACACCTTC. Supplemented by reference TRBV3-1 and TRBJ1-2, the full variable domain reads DTAVSQTPKYLVTQMGNDKSIKCEQNLGHDTMYWYKQDSKKFLKIMFSYNNKELIINETVPNRFSPKSPDKAHLNLHINSLELGDSAVYFCASSQDLGTAYGYTFGSGTRLTVV.

There are a few counts of this clonotype. The chain has TRBV23-1 and TRBJ2-2; 7 nucleotides match TRBD2. TRBV23-1 is assigned to the ORF class and has an uncertain function. Germline trimming cut 2 bases from V and 4 bases from J; bases unmatched to any gene: 7. The CDR3 extends over 16 amino acids. The CDR3 reads CASSQGEGPSTGELFF. CDR3 coding DNA: TGCGCCAGCAGTCAAGGGGAGGGGCCAAGCACCGGGGAGCTGTTTTTT.

This clonotype was counted only a few times. CDR3 region: CASSLEGTGLHEQYF. CDR3 DNA sequence: TGCGCCAGCAGCTTGGAAGGGACAGGGCTCCACGAGCAGTACTTC. This chain connects TRBV5-1 to TRBJ2-7, with 9 nucleotides matching TRBD1. After removal of 0 bases from V and 5 bases from J, the junction contained 6 bases not matched to a gene. Germline CDR1 and CDR2: SGHRS and YFSETQ. CDR3 length equals 15 residues.

The chain joins TRBV7-9 to TRBJ2-2, with 7 positions matching TRBD2. This CDR3 spans 16 amino acids. V was pared by 5 bases and J by 1 base, with 7 bases of the junction left unmatched. Germline V CDR1 and CDR2: SEHNR, FQNEAQ (reference sequence). The CDR3 is CASSLPPSGNTGELFF. The CDR3 DNA sequence: TGTGCCAGCAGCCTCCCGCCTAGCGGGAACACCGGGGAGCTGTTTTTT.

The sample holds a few counts of this clonotype. As DNA, the CDR3 is TGCAGCGTCGAACCGAACACTGAAGCTTTCTTT. Translating it yields CSVEPNTEAFF. This chain links TRBV29-1 with TRBJ1-1; D uncertain. Germline-derived CDR1 and CDR2 are SQVTM and ANQGSEA. V lost 6 bases to trimming and J lost 1 base, with 6 bases between them. The CDR3 length is 11 residues.

This clonotype was seen more than once but under ten times. This sequence joins TRBV12-3 or TRBV12-4 and TRBJ2-5; D is tentatively TRBD1 or TRBD2 (6 bases each). The ends were cut back, 4 bases at V and 4 bases at J, with 16 bases in the middle. This CDR3 region has 15 residues. The CDR3 sequence: CASSSGDTRTETQYF. CDR3 nucleotide sequence: TGTGCCAGCAGTTCGGGGGACACCCGGACAGAGACCCAGTACTTC.

This clonotype showed up just a few times. V is TRBV27 and J is TRBJ1-5; a weak D match, TRBD1 (5 bases). V lost 5 bases, J lost 6 bases, and 11 bases lay in between. This CDR3 contains 13 residues. Germline assignment: CDR1 MNHEY and CDR2 SMNVEV (reference sequence). As DNA, the CDR3 is TGTGCCAGCAGTGCAGGGCTCCCTCAGCCCCAGCATTTT. This sequence encodes CASSAGLPQPQHF.

In this sample, this clonotype turned up a few times. V gene TRBV20-1 combines with J gene TRBJ2-1; 7 nucleotides agree with TRBD2. Per germline, CDR1 DFQATT and CDR2 SNEGSKA (reference sequence). V gave up 0 bases and J gave up 1 base; unmatched junction bases: 6. This CDR3 comprises 16 residues. This CDR3 is CSARDALAVSYNEQFF. CDR3 sequence (DNA): TGCAGTGCTAGAGATGCTCTAGCGGTTTCCTACAATGAGCAGTTCTTC.

This clonotype occurred many times. CDR3 sequence: CASSLPREITNEQFF. As DNA, the CDR3 is TGTGCCAGCAGCTTGCCGCGGGAGATTACGAATGAGCAGTTCTTC. The J gene is TRBJ2-1, the V gene TRBV5-6; TRBD2 agrees at 7 bases. The V gene end was trimmed by 1 base and the J gene end by 7 bases; junction bases not matched to a gene: 8. This CDR3 has 15 residues. Per germline, CDR1 SGHDT and CDR2 YYEEEE.

Many counts were recorded for this clonotype. V and J are TRBV10-1 and TRBJ2-5, with TRBD2 identical over 13 bases. The V segment lost 2 bases and the J segment 4 bases; nucleotides outside the gene matches: 1. The CDR3 runs to 15 residues. CDR1 is WNHNN, CDR2 SYGVQD, per germline (reference sequence). The CDR3 nucleotides are TGCGCCAGCAGTGAGGGGACTAGCGGGACAGAGACCCAGTACTTC. It is translated as CASSEGTSGTETQYF.

This clonotype was counted many times. The chain combines TRBV7-3 with TRBJ2-2; D ambiguous. The CDR3 totals 15 residues. Trimming left V 7 bases short and J 5 bases short, with 17 bases between. Looked up from germline, CDR1 is SGHTA and CDR2 is FQGTGA. In DNA, the CDR3 is TGTGCCAGCACCCCCGGTCAGTTGGTTACCGGGGAGCTGTTTTTT. Protein sequence: CASTPGQLVTGELFF.